The 9 T cell receptor beta chains listed next were all sequenced from one sample in a study of CD8+CD57+ T cells in acquired aplastic anemia. The template for TCR beta VDJ and CDR3 sequence profiling was genomic DNA. TCRdb reprocessed the reads with MiXCR, giving one entry per CDR3 protein. Of about 420,000 distinct CDR3 sequences listed, 65% to 75% were seen once; the top ten hold 4%. The sample comprised sorted CD4+, CD8+, or CD8+CD57+ T cells (not recorded which) from PBMCs. The source is a human donor in good health, serving as a control.

To note about this clonotype: At one end the junction does not follow the germline gene, possibly because of a read error. J is TRBJ2-7 and V is TRBV5-1, with a tentative D call TRBD2 (7 bases). The V gene's germline CDR1 is SGHRS and CDR2 YFSETQ. The CDR3 covers 15 residues. The CDR3 sequence is CASSLVGGAIYEQYF. DNA for the CDR3: TGTGCCAGCAGCTTGGTAGGGGGGGCCATCTACGAGCAGTACTTC. Full variable domain (rest looked up from reference TRBV5-1 and TRBJ2-7): KAGVTQTPRYLIKTRGQQVTLSCSPISGHRSVSWYQQTPGQGLQFLFEYFSETQRNKGNFPGRFSGRQFSNSRSEMNVSTLELGDSALYLCASSLVGGAIYEQYFGPGTRLTVT.

Many counts were recorded for this clonotype. The rearrangement joins TRBV5-1 to TRBJ1-4, with D possibly matching TRBD1 (5 bases). The germline V gene has CDR1 SGHRS and CDR2 YFSETQ. The CDR3 totals 14 residues. V shed 0 bases and J shed 3 bases, with 6 bases lying between them. CDR3 protein: CASSLGGPNEKLFF. The CDR3 nucleotides read TGCGCCAGCAGCTTGGGGGGCCCTAATGAAAAACTGTTTTTT.

This chain links TRBV15 with TRBJ1-6, with D unclear. V shed 10 bases and J shed 9 bases, with 13 bases lying between them. CDR1 is LNHNV and CDR2 is YYDKDF in the germline V gene (reference sequence). The CDR3 has 12 residues. The CDR3 loop is CASSSEGSPLHF. The DNA for the CDR3 is TGTGCCAGCAGTTCGGAGGGTTCACCCCTCCACTTT.

The J gene is TRBJ2-3, the V gene TRBV10-3; the D is unclear. Trimming left V 7 bases short and J 2 bases short, with 7 bases between. The CDR3 contains 12 residues. Germline CDR1 reads ENHRY; CDR2 reads SYGVKD. The CDR3 coding sequence is TGTGCCATCATGTCGGACACAGATACGCAGTATTTT. Translating gives CAIMSDTDTQYF.

The chain links TRBV5-1 to TRBJ2-7, with D unclear. Germline-derived CDR1 and CDR2 are SGHRS and YFSETQ. The CDR3 covers 13 residues. Trimming removed 4 bases at V and 5 bases at J, with 13 bases between. CDR3 region: CASSPTHSHEQYF. The CDR3, as DNA: TGCGCCAGCAGCCCGACACACAGCCACGAGCAGTACTTC.

In regard to this clonotype: In this CDR3 the conserved last residue, phenylalanine or tryptophan, is missing, so a read error is likely. The limits of the CDR3 on the DNA are not certain, so only TCRdb's listed CDR3 is given. The chain combines TRBV9 with TRBJ1-2. CDR1 and CDR2 from the germline V gene are SGDLS and YYNGEE. With termini counted, the CDR3 has 9 amino acids. The CDR3: CASSVDYGL.

About this clonotype itself: Sequence at one end of the junction differs from germline and may be a read error. CDR3 DNA: TGTGCCAGCAGCTTGTTCGGGACAGATAATTCACCCCTCCACTTT. Translation: CASSLFGTDNSPLHF. The chain joins TRBV5-1 to TRBJ1-6; 7 bases align to TRBD1. In germline, CDR1 is SGHRS, CDR2 YFSETQ. There are 15 residues in the CDR3.

This clonotype was detected once. One end of the junction does not line up with germline, which may come from a read error. The chain uses TRBV7-2 and TRBJ2-5; D is tentatively TRBD1 or TRBD2 (5 bases each). Germline loops: CDR1 SGHTA, CDR2 FQGNSA. CDR3 size: 14 residues. CDR3 sequence: CASSFSGAKNTGEF. The CDR3 DNA sequence: TGTGCCAGCAGTTTCAGTGGGGCCAAAAACACCGGGGAGTTC.

This clonotype has only a few counts. The chain is built from TRBV7-2 and TRBJ2-3; no clear D. The V gene lost 5 bases and the J gene lost 6 bases, with 12 bases spanning the gap. The germline V gene has CDR1 SGHTA and CDR2 FQGNSA. CDR3 length: 13 residues. The DNA for the CDR3 is TGTGCCAGCAGCCTGACTGACTGGGATACGCAGTATTTT. Residues: CASSLTDWDTQYF.